These 16 T cell receptor beta chains were sequenced from one sample in a study of shared clonotypes between healthy human individuals. Some clones are missing from TCRdb's copy, which holds only in-frame ones; the method was immunoSEQ multiplex PCR. Among around 1.5 million clones listed, nearly 99% were seen once. Input material: naive CD4+ T cells sorted from blood. Subset in this sample: CD45RA+ positively selected. The source of these receptors is a man aged 25-40 years in good health.

This clone was recorded once. The chain employs TRBV7-2 and TRBJ2-7; a possible D gene is TRBD2 (6 bases). Per the germline V gene, CDR1 is SGHTA and CDR2 is FQGNSA. Trimming stripped 1 base from V and 6 bases from J, with 13 bases between. CDR3 length: 14 amino acids. Here the CDR3 DNA reads TGTGCCAGCAGCTTAGAAACGGGAGCGGGCGAGCAGTACTTC. Translating it yields CASSLETGAGEQYF.

V usage is TRBV5-6 and J usage is TRBJ1-2; no clear D. The CDR3 covers 15 residues. V lost 4 bases and J 0 bases, leaving 13 bases between the germline ends. The V gene's germline CDR1 is SGHDT and CDR2 YYEEEE. CDR3 coding DNA: TGTGCCAGCAGCAGAACCCGGTTAGCTAACTATGGCTACACCTTC. It specifies CASSRTRLANYGYTF.

The chain carries TRBV7-9 and TRBJ2-3, with D tentatively TRBD2 (6 bases). The CDR3 is 16 residues long. The V and J ends lost 5 bases and 2 bases respectively, with 17 bases between them. Germline V lookup: CDR1 SEHNR, CDR2 FQNEAQ (reference sequence). The CDR3 bases are TGTGCCAGCAGCCCCCCGCTTAGCGGAACCACAGATACGCAGTATTTT. The encoded protein is CASSPPLSGTTDTQYF.

V usage is TRBV5-1 and J usage is TRBJ1-5; D might be TRBD1 (5 bases). The CDR3 totals 14 residues. Germline-derived CDR1 and CDR2 are SGHRS and YFSETQ. Trimming took off 3 bases at V and 2 bases at J, with 9 bases between the two ends. This chain's CDR3 is CASSSQGGNQPQHF. CDR3 nucleotides: TGCGCCAGCAGCTCGCAGGGAGGCAATCAGCCCCAGCATTTT.

The V call is TRBV11-2, the J call TRBJ2-2; perhaps TRBD1 as D (5 bases). Germline V lookup: CDR1 SGHAT, CDR2 FQNNGV. V dropped 2 bases and J dropped 1 base, with 11 bases sitting between them. This CDR3 region has 16 residues. In DNA, the CDR3 is TGTGCCAGCAGCTTACTTACAGGAGAGAACACCGGGGAGCTGTTTTTT. Translated, it gives CASSLLTGENTGELFF.

The chain recombines TRBV18 with TRBJ2-7; D might be TRBD2 (6 bases). CDR1 and CDR2 from the germline V gene are KGHSH and LQKENI. The CDR3 consists of 15 residues. V was pared by 1 base and J by 4 bases, with 14 bases between. CDR3 in amino acids: CASSPLGGERYEQYF. CDR3 DNA sequence: TGTGCCAGCTCACCACTCGGGGGAGAACGTTACGAGCAGTACTTC.

V and J are TRBV5-4 and TRBJ2-1; TRBD1 agrees at 9 bases. CDR1 is SGHNT, CDR2 YYREEE, per germline (reference sequence). The V segment lost 3 bases and the J segment 2 bases; nucleotides outside the gene matches: 3. The CDR3 has 15 residues. In nucleotides, the CDR3 is TGTGCCAGCAGCTCAAGGACAGGGGCCTACAATGAGCAGTTCTTC. It encodes CASSSRTGAYNEQFF.

The gene calls are TRBV5-1 and TRBJ2-7; maybe TRBD1 (5 bases). CDR1 is SGHRS, CDR2 YFSETQ, per germline. V lost 0 bases and J lost 0, with 13 bases in between. CDR3 size: 16 residues. CDR3 protein: CASSLGQLKASYEQYF. CDR3 nucleotides: TGCGCCAGCAGCTTGGGACAGCTAAAGGCCTCCTACGAGCAGTACTTC.

The sample holds one count of this clone. This chain connects TRBV18 to TRBJ2-7, with D perhaps matching TRBD1 (5 bases). Trimming shortened V by 5 bases and J by 7 bases, and 18 bases separated the two germline ends. CDR3 length equals 14 residues. From germline, CDR1 is KGHSH and CDR2 LQKENI. The CDR3 bases are TGTGCCAGCTCAGTAGGACATCTCGGTAGAGAGCAGTACTTC. This encodes CASSVGHLGREQYF.

This chain joins TRBV5-6 and TRBJ2-7, with 15 bases matching TRBD2. CDR1 is SGHDT, CDR2 YYEEEE, per germline. J lost 0 bases, V lost 4 bases, and 11 bases had no gene match. The CDR3 has 19 residues. CDR3 loop: CASSRPGLAGGFPSYEQYF. In DNA form, the CDR3 reads TGTGCCAGCAGCCGCCCGGGACTAGCGGGAGGCTTTCCCTCCTACGAGCAGTACTTC.

V and J are TRBV5-1 and TRBJ2-2; 8 nucleotides align to TRBD2. CDR3 length equals 16 residues. The trim removed 4 bases at V and 4 bases at J, leaving 9 bases unmatched. Germline-derived CDR1 and CDR2 are SGHRS and YFSETQ. This chain's CDR3 is CASSPWDGRVTGELFF. The CDR3, as DNA: TGCGCCAGCAGCCCCTGGGACGGGAGGGTCACCGGGGAGCTGTTTTTT.

J is TRBJ2-1 and V is TRBV19; TRBD2 matches 9 bases. The CDR3 covers 12 residues. Germline CDR1 and CDR2: LNHDA and SQIVND (reference sequence). V shed 3 bases and J 10 bases; nucleotides not matched to a gene: 1. This CDR3 is CASSMLAGEQFF. The CDR3 coding sequence is TGTGCCAGTAGTATGCTAGCGGGAGAGCAGTTCTTC.

This rearrangement joins TRBV21-1 to TRBJ1-2. TRBV21-1 is an annotated pseudogene. There are 15 residues in the CDR3. In nucleotides, the CDR3 is TGTGCCAGCAGCGGCGGACCAGGCCCAGGTCGGGGCTACACCTTC. Its protein product is CASSGGPGPGRGYTF.

The genes are TRBV6-5 and TRBJ1-1; D uncertain. Trimming removed 0 bases from V and 1 base from J, with 12 bases in between. The CDR3 has 16 amino acids. CDR1 is MNHEY and CDR2 is SVGAGI in the germline V gene. CDR3 DNA sequence: TGTGCCAGCAGTTACTCCGATCCAGGACGGAACACTGAAGCTTTCTTT. This sequence encodes CASSYSDPGRNTEAFF.

V usage is TRBV7-2 and J usage is TRBJ1-1, with D perhaps matching TRBD1 (6 bases). Germline lookup yields CDR1 SGHTA and CDR2 FQGNSA. V lost 4 bases to trimming and J lost 4 bases, with 16 bases between them. This CDR3 comprises 15 residues. Here the CDR3 reads CASSSRRQGSTEAFF. For the CDR3, the DNA is TGTGCCAGCAGCTCGAGACGGCAGGGGAGCACTGAAGCTTTCTTT.

The chain has TRBV7-2 and TRBJ2-1; no clear D gene. Trimming took off 3 bases at V and 9 bases at J, with 6 bases between the two ends. The CDR3 consists of 11 residues. The germline V gene has CDR1 SGHTA and CDR2 FQGNSA. In nucleotides, the CDR3 is TGTGCCAGCAGCTTGGGAATTGAGCAGTTCTTC. This encodes CASSLGIEQFF.